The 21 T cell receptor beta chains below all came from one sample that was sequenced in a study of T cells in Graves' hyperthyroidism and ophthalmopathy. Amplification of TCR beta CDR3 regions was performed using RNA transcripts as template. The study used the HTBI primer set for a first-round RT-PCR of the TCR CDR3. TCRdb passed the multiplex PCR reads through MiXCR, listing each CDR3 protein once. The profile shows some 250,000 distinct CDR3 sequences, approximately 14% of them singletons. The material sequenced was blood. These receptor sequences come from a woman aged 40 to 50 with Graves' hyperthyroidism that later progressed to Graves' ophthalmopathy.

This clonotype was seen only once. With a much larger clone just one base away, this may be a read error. Here the CDR3 DNA reads TGTGCCAGCAGTTTTGCGGGGAGCACAGATACGCAGTGTTTT. It yields the protein CASSFAGSTDTQCF. This chain joins TRBV12-3 or TRBV12-4 and TRBJ2-3; TRBD2 is a possible D gene (6 bases). The CDR3 covers 14 residues.

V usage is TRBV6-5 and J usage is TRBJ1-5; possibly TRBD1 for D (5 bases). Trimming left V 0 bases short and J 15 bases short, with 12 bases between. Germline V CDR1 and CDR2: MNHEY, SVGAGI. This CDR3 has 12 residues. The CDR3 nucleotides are TGTGCCAGCAGTTACTCGCTCCGGGACCGGCATTTT. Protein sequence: CASSYSLRDRHF.

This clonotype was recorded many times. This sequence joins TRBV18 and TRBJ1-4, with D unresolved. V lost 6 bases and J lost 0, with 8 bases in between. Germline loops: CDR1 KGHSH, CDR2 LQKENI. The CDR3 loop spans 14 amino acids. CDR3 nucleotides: TGTGCCAGCTCGCCAATAACAACTAATGAAAAACTGTTTTTT. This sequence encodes CASSPITTNEKLFF.

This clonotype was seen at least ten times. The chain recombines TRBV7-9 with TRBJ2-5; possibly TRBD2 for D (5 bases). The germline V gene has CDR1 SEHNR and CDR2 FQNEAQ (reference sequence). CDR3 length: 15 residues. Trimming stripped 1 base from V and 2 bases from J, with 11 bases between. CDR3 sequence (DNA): TGTGCCAGCAGCTTAGGCGGGCGGATTCAAGAGACCCAGTACTTC. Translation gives CASSLGGRIQETQYF.

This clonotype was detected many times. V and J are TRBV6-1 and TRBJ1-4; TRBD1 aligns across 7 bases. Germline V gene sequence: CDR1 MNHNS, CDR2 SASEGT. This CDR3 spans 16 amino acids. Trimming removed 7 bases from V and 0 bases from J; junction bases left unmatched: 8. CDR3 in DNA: TGTGCCAGCACCCTTAGGACAGGCCCAACTAATGAAAAACTGTTTTTT. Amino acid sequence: CASTLRTGPTNEKLFF.

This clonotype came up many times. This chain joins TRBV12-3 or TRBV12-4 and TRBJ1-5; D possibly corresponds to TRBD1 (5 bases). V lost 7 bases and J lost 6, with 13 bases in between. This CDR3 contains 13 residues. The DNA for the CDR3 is TGTGCCAGCACCCGGGGCGCGGGTCAGCCCCAGCATTTT. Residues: CASTRGAGQPQHF.

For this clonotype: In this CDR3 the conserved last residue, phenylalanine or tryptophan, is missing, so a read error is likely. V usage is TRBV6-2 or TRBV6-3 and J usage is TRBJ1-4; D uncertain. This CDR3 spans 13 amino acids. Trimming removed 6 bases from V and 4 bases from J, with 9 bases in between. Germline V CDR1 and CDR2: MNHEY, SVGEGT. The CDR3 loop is CASRRRFNEKLFL. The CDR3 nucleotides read TGTGCCAGCAGGCGACGGTTTAATGAAAAACTGTTTCTT.

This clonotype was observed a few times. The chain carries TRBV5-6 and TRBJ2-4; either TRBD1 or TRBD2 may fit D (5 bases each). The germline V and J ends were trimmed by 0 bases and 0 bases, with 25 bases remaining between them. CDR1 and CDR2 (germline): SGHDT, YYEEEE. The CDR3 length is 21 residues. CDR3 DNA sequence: TGTGCCAGCAGCTTGGATCCTCGGGACCCAAATCCTCAGCTAGCCAAAAACATTCAGTACTTC. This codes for CASSLDPRDPNPQLAKNIQYF.

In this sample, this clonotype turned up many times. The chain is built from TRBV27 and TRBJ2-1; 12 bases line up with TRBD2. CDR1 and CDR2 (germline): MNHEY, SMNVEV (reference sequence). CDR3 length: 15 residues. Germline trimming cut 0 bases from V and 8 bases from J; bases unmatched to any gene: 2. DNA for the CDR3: TGTGCCAGCAGTTTATCGGGACTAGCGGGCCATGAGCAGTTCTTC. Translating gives CASSLSGLAGHEQFF.

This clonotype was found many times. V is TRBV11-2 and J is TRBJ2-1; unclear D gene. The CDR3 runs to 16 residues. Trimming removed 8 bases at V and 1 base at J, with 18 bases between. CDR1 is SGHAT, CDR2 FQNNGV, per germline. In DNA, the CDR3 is TGTGCCAGCCGGACCAACGCCGGACGGTCCTACAATGAGCAGTTCTTC. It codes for CASRTNAGRSYNEQFF.

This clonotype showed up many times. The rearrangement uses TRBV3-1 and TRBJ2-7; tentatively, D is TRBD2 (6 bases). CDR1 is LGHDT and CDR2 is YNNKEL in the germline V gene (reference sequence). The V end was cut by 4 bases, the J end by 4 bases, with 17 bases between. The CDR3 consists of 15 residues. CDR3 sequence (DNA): TGTGCCAGCAGCCTTCAACCGGGACTTTATTACGAGCAGTACTTC. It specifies CASSLQPGLYYEQYF.

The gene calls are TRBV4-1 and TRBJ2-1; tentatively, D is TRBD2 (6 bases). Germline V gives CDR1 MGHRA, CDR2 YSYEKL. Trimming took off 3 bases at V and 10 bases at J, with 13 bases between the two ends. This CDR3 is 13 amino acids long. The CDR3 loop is CASSQGGAREQFF. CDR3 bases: TGCGCCAGCAGCCAGGGGGGAGCAAGGGAGCAGTTCTTC.

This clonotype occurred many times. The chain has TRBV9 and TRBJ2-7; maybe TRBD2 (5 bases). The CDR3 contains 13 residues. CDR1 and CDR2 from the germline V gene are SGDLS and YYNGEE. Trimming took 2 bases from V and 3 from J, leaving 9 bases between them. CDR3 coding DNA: TGTGCCAGCAGCGTGGAGGAAAGCTACGAGCAGTACTTC. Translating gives CASSVEESYEQYF.

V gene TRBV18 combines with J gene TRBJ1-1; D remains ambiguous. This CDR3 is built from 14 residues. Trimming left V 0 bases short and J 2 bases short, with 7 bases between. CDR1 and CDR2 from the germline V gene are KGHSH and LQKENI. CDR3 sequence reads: CASSPPAGNTEAFF. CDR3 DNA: TGTGCCAGCTCACCACCGGCCGGAAACACTGAAGCTTTCTTT.

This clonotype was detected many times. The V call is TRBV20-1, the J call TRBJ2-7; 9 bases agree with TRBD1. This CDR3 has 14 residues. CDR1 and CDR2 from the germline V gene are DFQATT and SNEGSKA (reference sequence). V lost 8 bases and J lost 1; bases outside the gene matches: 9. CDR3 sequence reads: CSSYPGTGSYEQYF. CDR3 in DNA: TGCAGTTCCTACCCCGGGACAGGGTCCTACGAGCAGTACTTC.

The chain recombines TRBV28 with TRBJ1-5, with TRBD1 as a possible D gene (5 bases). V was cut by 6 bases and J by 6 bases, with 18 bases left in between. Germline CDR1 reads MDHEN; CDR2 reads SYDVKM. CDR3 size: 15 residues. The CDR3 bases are TGTGCCAGCAGCCCTACTACAGGTTCGGTTCAGCCCCAGCATTTT. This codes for CASSPTTGSVQPQHF.

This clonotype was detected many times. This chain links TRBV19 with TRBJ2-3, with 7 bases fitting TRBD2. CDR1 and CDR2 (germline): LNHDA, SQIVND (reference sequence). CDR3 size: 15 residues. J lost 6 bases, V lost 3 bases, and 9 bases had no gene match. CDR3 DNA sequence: TGTGCCAGTAGTATCCAGCGGGGTAGAGGGGATACGCAGTATTTT. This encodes CASSIQRGRGDTQYF.

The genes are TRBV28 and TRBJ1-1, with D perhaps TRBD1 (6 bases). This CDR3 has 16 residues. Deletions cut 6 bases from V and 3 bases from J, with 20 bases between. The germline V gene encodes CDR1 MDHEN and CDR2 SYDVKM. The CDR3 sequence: CASSAADRPWDTEAFF. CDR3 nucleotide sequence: TGTGCCAGCAGCGCCGCTGACAGGCCGTGGGACACTGAAGCTTTCTTT.

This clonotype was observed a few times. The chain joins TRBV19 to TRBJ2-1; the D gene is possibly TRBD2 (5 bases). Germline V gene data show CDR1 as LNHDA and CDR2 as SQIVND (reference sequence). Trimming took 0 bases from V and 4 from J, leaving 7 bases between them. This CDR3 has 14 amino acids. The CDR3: CASSIDGLYNEQFF. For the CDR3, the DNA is TGTGCCAGTAGTATAGACGGACTTTACAATGAGCAGTTCTTC.

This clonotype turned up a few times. The CDR3 DNA reads TGCGCCAGCAGTGACAGCGCTGGAAACACCATATATTTT. Translating it yields CASSDSAGNTIYF. V is TRBV10-2 and J is TRBJ1-3; no clear D. Germline CDR1 and CDR2: WSHSY and SAAADI. The ends were cut back, 3 bases at V and 2 bases at J, with 5 bases in the middle. The CDR3 consists of 13 residues.

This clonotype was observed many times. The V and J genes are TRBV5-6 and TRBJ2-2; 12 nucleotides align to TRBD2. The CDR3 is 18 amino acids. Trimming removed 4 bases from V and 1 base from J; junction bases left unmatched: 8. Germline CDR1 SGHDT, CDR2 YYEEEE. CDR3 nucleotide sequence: TGTGCCAGCAGCGGAGCCGGGACTAGCGGGTGGAACACCGGGGAGCTGTTTTTT. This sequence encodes CASSGAGTSGWNTGELFF.